The entry below describes one T cell receptor (beta chain). Its antigen specificity is not known. The record has no base qualities; no much larger clone is one base away. The sample's time point, from its label and the paper: about 28 days (+/-7) after the second vaccine dose. Because spike-specific TCR depth and breadth did not differ between the two schedules, AZD1222 recipients who got a second dose at roughly 4 weeks were pooled with those who got a second dose at roughly 12 weeks. The vaccinee samples were drawn from two UK trials, COV001 and COV002, one of which was a single-blind randomized controlled phase 2/3 trial testing AZD1222 (ChAdOx1 nCoV-19) in healthy adults. For TCRbeta chain sequencing, PBMC samples from trial participants were taken at day 0 and at day 28 after the second dose. The data derive from a study of T cell responses to AZD1222 COVID-19 vaccine (dated by TCRdb to the early 2020s). About the full investigation: TCR sequencing was performed for over 230 trial participants, of whom some 200 were given two doses of AZD1222 and around 26 were given two doses of MenACWY control vaccine. Enrollment into the trials was organized by age into subgroups of 18-55, 56-69 and 70-plus years, and those subgroups contained roughly 150, 30 and 60 TCR-sequenced participants, respectively.

The CDR3 regions of human TCRbeta chains were analyzed by immunosequencing. In the source study's methods: Repertoire TCRs were matched against a reference library of SARS-CoV-2-specific TCRs generated with the MIRA antigen-specificity platform. Breadth was defined as the fraction of unique TCRs that were SARS-CoV-2-associated, and depth was defined as the fraction of total T cells that were SARS-CoV-2-associated. Using the MIRA data, every spike-specific TCR was mapped to the spike region that the TCR reacted to and assigned to either a CD4 or a CD8 class. Log10-transformed breadth and depth values were compared by one-way ANOVA with Sidak's multiple comparisons tests. TCRdb mirrors the immuneACCESS table, restricted to in-frame sequences. Some clones are absent from its copies; in checked studies, under half trace to an unresolved V gene, and the reason for the others is unknown. The V and J calls and the clone size are those of that table, but D and trimming were determined from the DNA. Recorded for this sample are 150,000 to 200,000 clones; roughly 92% of them occurred a single time. The top ten clonotypes cover roughly 1.7% of the sample.

The study at large found these results: Reportedly, almost half of the unique spike-specific TCRs recognized epitopes lying outside the regions that are mutated in the B.1.351 and B.1.1.7 variants. After two AZD1222 doses, both the breadth and the depth of spike-specific TCRs were significantly higher than at day 0 and than in MenACWY recipients. Most participants were white British and females outnumbered males, and the authors suggested that clonal diversity may have been underestimated. Vaccine-associated CD4 TCRs spanned the whole spike protein, with dominant responses in regions 160-218 and 743-854. Conclusions about previously exposed vaccinees are limited, since just 5 or 6 AZD1222 recipients were seropositive for SARS-CoV-2 at baseline. In the small 56-69-year group, the increase in depth fell short of significance, most likely because of low power. Because no samples from the day 14 peak response were available, repertoires could be characterized only after the peak T cell response.

The TCR was taken from an adult who received the AZD1222 COVID-19 vaccine. Sequenced here: peripheral blood, sampled 28 days after the second AZD1222 dose.

This receptor carries the CDR3 CASSARDRGRNLYGYTF. The DNA sequence reads TGTGCCAGCAGCGCCCGGGACAGGGGGCGCAATTTATATGGCTACACCTTC. The sequence links TRBV5-5 to TRBJ1-2; 12 junctional bases match TRBD1. From V the trimming removes 4 bases and from J it removes 5 bases, while the gene matches leave 12 bases of the junction unaccounted for. The germline V gene (reference sequence) gives CDR1 as SGHKS and CDR2 as YYEKEE. The CDR3 runs 17 amino acids, cysteine and phenylalanine included. Only CDR3 DNA remains: 51 bases, in frame from the first base.